This T cell receptor beta chain was sequenced during a study of blood T cells in healthy people across ages. Notes on the study in general: Roughly linear declines in TCR beta diversity per million T cells occurred with age. Unsorted PBMCs ruled out conclusive naive versus antigen-experienced comparison. Nothing was known about donor CMV status, and this possibly confounded expanded clonotype changes. Diversity was higher, and naive CD4+ cells more numerous, in long-lived donors than in aged donors.

This clonotype was counted ten times or more. Its antigen is unknown. It was with a sample-barcoded 5' primer and a J-beta primer mix that a second PCR of roughly 7 to 12 cycles was run. A single record per CDR3 protein comes from TCRdb applying MiXCR to the 5' RACE reads. The table lists under 850,000 distinct CDR3 sequences, about 34% of them singletons, with roughly 13% in the top ten. The source of this sequence is a man aged 18 to 29 in good health. The sequencing sample was made of blood.

This CDR3 is CSASPTLRLAGGPRETQYF. The CDR3 DNA sequence: TGCAGTGCTAGTCCCACTCTGCGACTAGCGGGGGGGCCGAGGGAGACCCAGTACTTC. The gene calls are TRBV20-1 and TRBJ2-5; TRBD2 agrees at 14 bases. The V segment lost 3 bases and the J segment 5 bases; nucleotides outside the gene matches: 17. The germline CDR1 and CDR2 sequences are DFQATT and SNEGSKA (reference sequence). CDR3 length: 19 amino acids.